A selection of T cell receptor beta chains follows, all from one sample in a study of response to subunit inactivated influenza vaccine. TCRdb processed the RT-PCR reads anew with MiXCR; each CDR3 protein has one entry. In the table there are about 700,000 distinct CDR3 sequences, approximately 15% of which are singletons. The sample here was PBMCs from blood, taken around 15 days before vaccination. These receptors all stem from a man aged 50 to 59 who received an inactivated influenza vaccine. Each CDR3 is given with its conserved first and last residue. Fields, in order: D gene, V gene, J gene, clone size, CDR3 DNA, CDR3 protein. D genes are given only for firm matches. Where a row states a size, it is once, few, many or the class of an expanded clone; other rows omit it.

D gene: .; V gene: TRBV11-2; J gene: TRBJ2-3; clone size: .; CDR3 DNA: TGTGCCAGCAGCCTTGAAGTTCGTTCTCGAGATACGCAGTATTTT; CDR3 protein: CASSLEVRSRDTQYF
D gene: TRBD1; V gene: TRBV15; J gene: TRBJ2-5; clone size: few; CDR3 DNA: TGTGCCACCAGCAGGGACAGGGTTGACCAAGAGACCCAGTACTTC; CDR3 protein: CATSRDRVDQETQYF
D gene: .; V gene: TRBV9; J gene: TRBJ2-1; clone size: .; CDR3 DNA: TGTGCCAGCAGCCAGGACGGACGCGCCCCCAATGAGCAGTTCTTC; CDR3 protein: CASSQDGRAPNEQFF
D gene: TRBD1; V gene: TRBV7-2; J gene: TRBJ2-1; clone size: .; CDR3 DNA: TGTGCCAGCAGCACGGGACAGGGGTTTGAGCAGTTCTTC; CDR3 protein: CASSTGQGFEQFF
D gene: TRBD1; V gene: TRBV6-2/TRBV6-3; J gene: TRBJ2-5; clone size: .; CDR3 DNA: TGTGCCAGCAGTTACCCTCGACAGGGACAAGAGACCCAGTACTTC; CDR3 protein: CASSYPRQGQETQYF
D gene: TRBD1; V gene: TRBV6-1; J gene: TRBJ1-3; clone size: .; CDR3 DNA: TGTGCCAGCACCGCAGACAGGGTCTCCGGAAACACCATATATTTT; CDR3 protein: CASTADRVSGNTIYF
D gene: TRBD2; V gene: TRBV10-3; J gene: TRBJ2-3; clone size: few; CDR3 DNA: TGTGCCATCAGGGGACTAGCGGGAGATACGCAGTATTTT; CDR3 protein: CAIRGLAGDTQYF
D gene: .; V gene: TRBV12-3/TRBV12-4; J gene: TRBJ2-1; clone size: .; CDR3 DNA: TGTGCCAGCAGTCAACGACCGGGCACAGACAATGAGCAGTTCTTC; CDR3 protein: CASSQRPGTDNEQFF
D gene: .; V gene: TRBV5-6; J gene: TRBJ2-1; clone size: many; CDR3 DNA: TGTGCCAGCAGCTTGAGCTATGCTCGCAATGAGCAGTTCTTC; CDR3 protein: CASSLSYARNEQFF
D gene: .; V gene: TRBV6-2/TRBV6-3; J gene: TRBJ2-1; clone size: few; CDR3 DNA: TGTGCCAGCAGTTTGAGCATGAGCTCCTACAATGAGCAGTTCTTC; CDR3 protein: CASSLSMSSYNEQFF
D gene: TRBD1; V gene: TRBV7-2; J gene: TRBJ2-7; clone size: few; CDR3 DNA: TGTGCCAGCAGCCCTCCGACAGGGAGCGAGCAGTACTTC; CDR3 protein: CASSPPTGSEQYF
D gene: TRBD2; V gene: TRBV28; J gene: TRBJ2-7; clone size: .; CDR3 DNA: TGTGCCAGCAGTTTGGGACTAGCGGGGGGGCCCAGGGAGCAGTACTTC; CDR3 protein: CASSLGLAGGPREQYF
D gene: .; V gene: TRBV29-1; J gene: TRBJ1-1; clone size: .; CDR3 DNA: TGCAGCGTTGTCGGGCGGTGGGCTAACACTGAAGCTTTCTTT; CDR3 protein: CSVVGRWANTEAFF
D gene: .; V gene: TRBV5-1; J gene: TRBJ1-6; clone size: few; CDR3 DNA: TGCGCCAGCAGCTTAGGGCAGCCTAATTCACCCCTCCACTTT; CDR3 protein: CASSLGQPNSPLHF
D gene: .; V gene: TRBV29-1; J gene: TRBJ1-1; clone size: few; CDR3 DNA: TGCAGCGTTGAAATTCGGCCTGAAGCTTTCTTT; CDR3 protein: CSVEIRPEAFF
D gene: .; V gene: TRBV20-1; J gene: TRBJ2-1; clone size: .; CDR3 DNA: TGCAGTGTTAAGGGAGGAGGACTAAATTACAATGAGCAGTTCTTC; CDR3 protein: CSVKGGGLNYNEQFF
D gene: TRBD2; V gene: TRBV7-9; J gene: TRBJ2-3; clone size: .; CDR3 DNA: TGTGCCAGCAGCTCAAAGTTAGCGGGTATCACAGATACGCAGTATTTT; CDR3 protein: CASSSKLAGITDTQYF
D gene: .; V gene: TRBV6-2/TRBV6-3; J gene: TRBJ2-2; clone size: .; CDR3 DNA: TGTGCCAGCAAAGGGTCTGTACCCGGGGAGCTGTGTTTT; CDR3 protein: CASKGSVPGELCF
D gene: .; V gene: TRBV5-1; J gene: TRBJ1-4; clone size: few; CDR3 DNA: TGCGCCAGCAGCGCGTACCGTGCAACTAATGAAAAACTGTTTTTT; CDR3 protein: CASSAYRATNEKLFF
D gene: .; V gene: TRBV7-8; J gene: TRBJ2-3; clone size: .; CDR3 DNA: TGTGCCAGCAGCTCGCGGTGGACGGCTAGCACAGATACGCAGTATTTT; CDR3 protein: CASSSRWTASTDTQYF
D gene: .; V gene: TRBV24-1; J gene: TRBJ1-2; clone size: .; CDR3 DNA: TGTGCCACCAGAGAGACAGGAGGGGCCGGCTACACCTTC; CDR3 protein: CATRETGGAGYTF
D gene: TRBD2; V gene: TRBV7-6; J gene: TRBJ2-1; clone size: .; CDR3 DNA: TGTGCCAGCAGCTTAGTCGGGGGGACCCACTACAATGAGCAGTTCTTC; CDR3 protein: CASSLVGGTHYNEQFF
D gene: TRBD1; V gene: TRBV7-2; J gene: TRBJ1-2; clone size: few; CDR3 DNA: TGTGCCAGCAGCTTACCGGGACAGACTATTGGCTACACCTTC; CDR3 protein: CASSLPGQTIGYTF
D gene: .; V gene: TRBV7-8; J gene: TRBJ1-1; clone size: few; CDR3 DNA: TGTGCCAGCAGCTCCGAGTTGGGGGGTGATCGGAACACTGAAGCTTTCTTT; CDR3 protein: CASSSELGGDRNTEAFF
D gene: .; V gene: TRBV27; J gene: TRBJ2-7; clone size: .; CDR3 DNA: TGTGCCAGCAGCTACGTCGGCTCGCACTTCGAGCAGTACTTC; CDR3 protein: CASSYVGSHFEQYF
D gene: .; V gene: TRBV4-3; J gene: TRBJ2-5; clone size: few; CDR3 DNA: TGCGCCAGCAGCCAAGACCCGGACGGGAGAGAGACCCAGTACTTC; CDR3 protein: CASSQDPDGRETQYF
D gene: TRBD2; V gene: TRBV3-1; J gene: TRBJ2-2; clone size: few; CDR3 DNA: TGTGCCAGCAGCCAAGAAGGACTTACTAGCGGGGGGACCGGGGAGCTGTTTTTT; CDR3 protein: CASSQEGLTSGGTGELFF
D gene: TRBD1; V gene: TRBV4-2; J gene: TRBJ1-4; clone size: few; CDR3 DNA: TGTGCCAGCAGCCAAGTGACAGGGGCCAATGAAAAACTGTTTTTT; CDR3 protein: CASSQVTGANEKLFF
D gene: .; V gene: TRBV7-2; J gene: TRBJ1-2; clone size: many; CDR3 DNA: TGTGCCAGCAGCTTAGGTGGCGGGATATATGGCTACACCTTC; CDR3 protein: CASSLGGGIYGYTF
D gene: TRBD1; V gene: TRBV20-1; J gene: TRBJ2-7; clone size: few; CDR3 DNA: TGCAGTGCTAGTTCCTCGGGACAGGGGGCACTCTACGAGCAGTACTTC; CDR3 protein: CSASSSGQGALYEQYF
D gene: .; V gene: TRBV28; J gene: TRBJ1-2; clone size: .; CDR3 DNA: TGTGCCAGCAGTTTAAATGGGGGGCGCGGTGGCTACACCTTC; CDR3 protein: CASSLNGGRGGYTF
D gene: TRBD2; V gene: TRBV27; J gene: TRBJ2-1; clone size: .; CDR3 DNA: TGTGCCAGCAACCCACTAGCGGTGCCCACAAATGAGCAGTTCTTC; CDR3 protein: CASNPLAVPTNEQFF
D gene: TRBD1; V gene: TRBV7-8; J gene: TRBJ2-1; clone size: .; CDR3 DNA: TGTGCCAGCAGCCTAAGACAGGGGGCAGGCTCCTACAATGAGCAGTTCTTC; CDR3 protein: CASSLRQGAGSYNEQFF
D gene: TRBD1; V gene: TRBV25-1; J gene: TRBJ1-5; clone size: .; CDR3 DNA: TGTGCCAGCGGACAGGGGCATCAGCCCCAGCATTTT; CDR3 protein: CASGQGHQPQHF
D gene: .; V gene: TRBV11-1; J gene: TRBJ2-6; clone size: .; CDR3 DNA: TGTGCCAGCCGGTCCCTGGGGGGTCATTCCACCTCTGGGGCCAACGTCCTGACTTTC; CDR3 protein: CASRSLGGHSTSGANVLTF
D gene: .; V gene: TRBV18; J gene: TRBJ2-7; clone size: .; CDR3 DNA: TGTGCCAGCTCACCGACAGTTTCCATGGACGAGCAGTACTTC; CDR3 protein: CASSPTVSMDEQYF
D gene: TRBD1; V gene: TRBV11-1; J gene: TRBJ2-1; clone size: many; CDR3 DNA: TGTGCCAGCAGCCCCGGGACAGGGAGCGATGAGCAGTTCTTC; CDR3 protein: CASSPGTGSDEQFF
D gene: TRBD1; V gene: TRBV28; J gene: TRBJ2-7; clone size: .; CDR3 DNA: TGTGCCAGCAGTTTTCGGAGACAGGGTGACTACGAGCAGTACTTC; CDR3 protein: CASSFRRQGDYEQYF
D gene: .; V gene: TRBV7-9; J gene: TRBJ2-2; clone size: few; CDR3 DNA: TGTGCCAGCAGCTTGTTAAGGGCAGTGAACACCGGGGAGCTGTTTTTT; CDR3 protein: CASSLLRAVNTGELFF
D gene: .; V gene: TRBV30; J gene: TRBJ2-3; clone size: .; CDR3 DNA: TGTGCCTGGTGCTCGGGACCTGATCCAGATACGCAGTATTTT; CDR3 protein: CAWCSGPDPDTQYF
D gene: TRBD1; V gene: TRBV7-9; J gene: TRBJ2-1; clone size: few; CDR3 DNA: TGTGCCAGCAGCACCGTTGAGGGAGCCCCAGGGGGTGAGCAGTTCTTC; CDR3 protein: CASSTVEGAPGGEQFF
D gene: .; V gene: TRBV12-3/TRBV12-4; J gene: TRBJ2-5; clone size: .; CDR3 DNA: TGTGCCAGCACTTTAGACGGGGGCCACCGGTACTTC; CDR3 protein: CASTLDGGHRYF
D gene: .; V gene: TRBV6-1; J gene: TRBJ2-1; clone size: many; CDR3 DNA: TGTGCCAGCAGTGAACGTCGTGGTCTCACAAGCTCCTACAATGAGCAGTTCTTC; CDR3 protein: CASSERRGLTSSYNEQFF
D gene: TRBD1; V gene: TRBV20-1; J gene: TRBJ2-3; clone size: few; CDR3 DNA: TGCAGTCATAGAGCGGACAGGGGGCTCACAGATACGCAGTATTTT; CDR3 protein: CSHRADRGLTDTQYF
D gene: .; V gene: TRBV21-1; J gene: TRBJ2-1; clone size: few; CDR3 DNA: TGTGCCAGCAGCAAAGAGGGTCCTACCGGGGACAGGGTCGACGATGAGCAGTTCTTC; CDR3 protein: CASSKEGPTGDRVDDEQFF
D gene: .; V gene: TRBV3-1; J gene: TRBJ2-3; clone size: .; CDR3 DNA: TGTGCCAGCAGCCAACACAGCCGACCCAGCACAGATACGCAGTATTTT; CDR3 protein: CASSQHSRPSTDTQYF
D gene: .; V gene: TRBV27; J gene: TRBJ1-5; clone size: few; CDR3 DNA: TGTGCCAGCAGTTTATCACCACGGGGGGCCCGCTCCCAGCCCCAGCATTTT; CDR3 protein: CASSLSPRGARSQPQHF
D gene: .; V gene: TRBV12-3/TRBV12-4; J gene: TRBJ2-5; clone size: few; CDR3 DNA: TGTGCCAGCAGTTTAGCTGGGTACGAGACCCAGTACTTC; CDR3 protein: CASSLAGYETQYF
D gene: TRBD1; V gene: TRBV7-2; J gene: TRBJ2-7; clone size: few; CDR3 DNA: TGTGCCAGCAGCTTAGTCGGGACAGGGCCCTCCGAGCAGTACTTC; CDR3 protein: CASSLVGTGPSEQYF
D gene: .; V gene: TRBV3-1; J gene: TRBJ1-1; clone size: few; CDR3 DNA: TGTGCCAGCAGCCCCTCGGGGAGGGGGTCGACCACTGAAGCTTTCTTT; CDR3 protein: CASSPSGRGSTTEAFF
D gene: .; V gene: TRBV9; J gene: TRBJ1-2; clone size: .; CDR3 DNA: TGTGCCAGCGAAAGGTTCAACTATGGCTACACCTTC; CDR3 protein: CASERFNYGYTF
D gene: .; V gene: TRBV12-3/TRBV12-4; J gene: TRBJ2-2; clone size: .; CDR3 DNA: TGTGCCAGCAGTTTGAGTGGCAGGGTGAACACCGGGGAGCTGTTTTTT; CDR3 protein: CASSLSGRVNTGELFF
D gene: .; V gene: TRBV28; J gene: TRBJ2-2; clone size: .; CDR3 DNA: TGTGCCAGCAGTTTGGCGGGACATACGAACACCGGGGAGCTGTTTTTT; CDR3 protein: CASSLAGHTNTGELFF
D gene: .; V gene: TRBV5-1; J gene: TRBJ2-3; clone size: few; CDR3 DNA: TGCGCCAGCCGCTCGGCCGGGAGCACAGATACGCAGTATTTT; CDR3 protein: CASRSAGSTDTQYF
D gene: .; V gene: TRBV12-3/TRBV12-4; J gene: TRBJ2-3; clone size: many; CDR3 DNA: TGTGCCAGCAGTTTAGAATTTCGGGCGGTTACAGATACGCAGTATTTT; CDR3 protein: CASSLEFRAVTDTQYF